The clone carrying this T cell receptor beta chain was seen a few times. Its target is not known. CDR1 and CDR2 (germline): SGHTS, YDEGEE. Trimming pared 0 bases from V and 4 bases from J, leaving 10 bases between. The CDR3 length is 14 residues. This record belongs to a study of response to subunit inactivated influenza vaccine. Regarding the study as a whole: Only a handful of new T cells, the authors suggested, are recruited with each seasonal influenza vaccination.

MiXCR, run by TCRdb on the RT-PCR reads, gives a single entry per CDR3 protein. The sample gives 250,000 to 350,000 distinct CDR3 sequences, about 20% of which show up once; 10% is in the top ten. The receptor was isolated from a man aged 45 to 70 who received an inactivated influenza vaccine. This rearrangement joins TRBV5-8 to TRBJ1-1; D gene unclear. Sequencing was performed on PBMCs from blood, taken 21 months after vaccination. The CDR3 sequence: CASSLAGRATEAFF. Here the CDR3 DNA reads TGTGCCAGCAGCTTGGCCGGGAGGGCCACTGAAGCTTTCTTT.